In this sample, the clone carrying this T cell receptor (beta chain) is large. The sample originates from a study of T cells after yellow fever vaccination. In the study overall: Four memory subsets, EM, EMRA, CM and Tscm, were sorted by CD3, CD45RA, CCR7, CD95.

Germline lookup yields CDR1 SQVTM and CDR2 ANQGSEA. CDR3 length equals 12 residues. The ends were cut back, 1 base at V and 5 bases at J, with 9 bases in the middle. The authors made TCR cDNA by 5'RACE template switching, adding a universal primer site and UMIs. TCRdb recomputed calls from the 5' RACE reads with MiXCR, one row per CDR3 protein. The profile shows under 15,000 distinct CDR3 sequences, about 7.3% of them singletons. The study, taken as a whole, reports: Clonotypes shared by both compartments, CD4 and CD8, made up a small share. Primary-vaccination clones mostly resurfaced post-booster (under 98% CD4, roughly 90% CD8).

This TCR derives from a man in his late teens or twenties who received the YFV17D yellow fever vaccine. This rearrangement joins TRBV29-1 to TRBJ2-7; D uncertain. The sequences come from PBMCs, either bulk or a sorted T-cell subset (CD4+, CD8+, memory, or dextramer-sorted; not recorded which), collected on the day of the yellow fever booster vaccination. The CDR3 DNA follows: TGCAGCGTTGAAGTTCGGGCAGACGAGCAGTACTTC. This encodes CSVEVRADEQYF.